Each of the 27 T cell receptor beta chains below was sequenced from the same sample in a study of cytomegalovirus exposure and HLA in healthy donors. This PCR relied on a set of 60 Vbeta primers and 13 Jbeta primers. Profiled with immunoSEQ multiplex PCR; TCRdb holds only in-frame clones, not every one. This sample yields 90,000 to 150,000 clones, of which less than 80% are seen a single time; approximately 10% belongs to the top ten. Sequencing used PBMCs. The receptors stem from a woman aged 50 to 60 in good health and CMV-seropositive.

The V and J genes are TRBV4-1 and TRBJ1-3; D is possibly TRBD1 (6 bases). CDR1 is MGHRA, CDR2 YSYEKL, per germline. This CDR3 is 17 amino acids long. Trimming left V 0 bases short and J 0 bases short, with 12 bases between. Here the CDR3 reads CASSQDLGTLSGNTIYF. The DNA for the CDR3 is TGCGCCAGCAGCCAAGATTTAGGGACACTCTCTGGAAACACCATATATTTT.

CDR3 region: CASSLVGARDTGELFF. CDR3 nucleotides: TGCGCCAGCAGCTTGGTAGGGGCACGGGACACCGGGGAGCTGTTTTTT. V gene TRBV5-1 combines with J gene TRBJ2-2; possibly TRBD1 for D (5 bases). The CDR3 spans 16 residues. Germline assignment: CDR1 SGHRS and CDR2 YFSETQ. Between the trimmed V and J ends, which lost 0 bases and 3 bases, there was a span of 12 bases.

The rearrangement links TRBV15 to TRBJ2-4; 8 nucleotides align to TRBD2. The CDR3 spans 15 residues. Germline values: CDR1 LNHNV, CDR2 YYDKDF (reference sequence). V lost 0 bases and J lost 9; bases outside the gene matches: 7. DNA of the CDR3: TGTGCCACCAGCAGAGATCTCGGGAGCGGGGGCATTCAGTACTTC. This gives the protein CATSRDLGSGGIQYF.

This clone showed up just a few times. The chain combines TRBV5-1 with TRBJ1-2, with 8 bases identical to TRBD1. CDR1 SGHRS and CDR2 YFSETQ come from the germline V gene. J gave up 6 bases and V 0 bases, and 10 bases lay outside the gene matches. The length of the CDR3 is 16 residues. In DNA, the CDR3 is TGCGCCAGCAGCTTGGCGCAACCTACAGGGGGGAATGGCTACACCTTC. It translates to CASSLAQPTGGNGYTF.

The chain combines TRBV5-1 with TRBJ1-1; maybe TRBD1 (6 bases). From germline, CDR1 is SGHRS and CDR2 YFSETQ. With 7 bases removed from V and 1 base from J, the gap between germline ends came to 8 bases. CDR3 length equals 12 residues. The CDR3 nucleotides are TGCGCCAGCGGGGACAAGAACACTGAAGCTTTCTTT. Translation: CASGDKNTEAFF.

The chain joins TRBV4-2 to TRBJ1-2; 10 nucleotides match TRBD1. Trimming removed 0 bases from V and 8 bases from J; junction bases left unmatched: 9. Germline V gives CDR1 LGHNA, CDR2 YNFKEQ. The CDR3 is 16 residues long. In DNA form, the CDR3 reads TGTGCCAGCAGCCAAGAAGGGACAGGGGCGTCTTGGGGCTACACCTTC. It encodes CASSQEGTGASWGYTF.

The chain recombines TRBV27 with TRBJ2-1; 9 bases line up with TRBD2. The CDR3 runs to 17 residues. The ends lost 5 bases at V and 12 bases at J; junction bases unmatched: 20. CDR1 is MNHEY and CDR2 is SMNVEV in the germline V gene (reference sequence). DNA of the CDR3: TGTGCCAGCAGTCCCTCGAGGACTAGCGCAAACTCAAAAGGGCAGTTCTTC. Translated: CASSPSRTSANSKGQFF.

The chain uses TRBV5-1 and TRBJ1-4; D call uncertain. CDR3 length: 16 amino acids. In germline, CDR1 is SGHRS, CDR2 YFSETQ. V lost 2 bases and J lost 3, with 14 bases in between. CDR3 sequence (DNA): TGCGCCAGCAGCTTTCAGGTGCGAGCCGCTAATGAAAAACTGTTTTTT. This translates into CASSFQVRAANEKLFF.

The chain has TRBV2 and TRBJ1-4; 8 bases fit TRBD1. The junction had 6 bases not matched to a gene; V was cut back by 5 bases and J by 1 base. Germline assignment: CDR1 SNHLY and CDR2 FYNNEI. The CDR3 is 16 amino acids. The DNA for the CDR3 is TGTGCCAGCAGTATAGCGACAGGGGTAACTAATGAAAAACTGTTTTTT. It encodes CASSIATGVTNEKLFF. The variable domain in full, with the rest retrieved from reference TRBV2 and TRBJ1-4, is EPEVTQTPSHQVTQMGQEVILRCVPISNHLYFYWYRQILGQKVEFLVSFYNNEISEKSEIFDDQFSVERPDGSNFTLKIRSTKLEDSAMYFCASSIATGVTNEKLFFGSGTQLSVL.

This clone was found once. The V gene is TRBV5-8, the J gene TRBJ1-2; 10 bases are shared with TRBD1. Germline CDR1 is SGHTS and CDR2 is YDEGEE. The CDR3 runs to 15 residues. V was clipped by 3 bases and J by 8 bases; unmatched bases: 10. CDR3 amino acids: CASSSERQGARGYTF. CDR3 coding DNA: TGTGCCAGCAGCTCGGAAAGACAGGGGGCGCGGGGCTACACCTTC.

The V gene is TRBV25-1, the J gene TRBJ2-3, with TRBD1 matching 9 bases. This CDR3 contains 13 residues. V gave up 9 bases and J gave up 4 bases; unmatched junction bases: 5. CDR1 and CDR2 from the germline V gene are MGHDK and SYGVNS. The CDR3 spells CASRGQGSDTQYF. DNA of the CDR3: TGTGCCAGTCGGGGACAGGGTTCAGATACGCAGTATTTT. Filled out from reference TRBV25-1 and TRBJ2-3, the complete variable domain reads EADIYQTPRYLVIGTGKKITLECSQTMGHDKMYWYQQDPGMELHLIHYSYGVNSTEKGDLSSESTVSRIRTEHFPLTLESARPSHTSQYLCASRGQGSDTQYFGPGTRLTVL.

This rearrangement joins TRBV6-5 to TRBJ1-3, with D perhaps matching TRBD1 (5 bases). Germline assignment: CDR1 MNHEY and CDR2 SVGAGI. Trimming cost V 7 bases and J 1 base, with 11 bases left between them. There are 14 residues in the CDR3. The CDR3 protein is CASTPGLSGNTIYF. CDR3 nucleotide sequence: TGTGCCAGCACCCCAGGGCTATCTGGAAACACCATATATTTT.

A single count supports this clone. The V call is TRBV7-2, the J call TRBJ2-7, with 8 bases fitting TRBD1. Germline V gene sequence: CDR1 SGHTA, CDR2 FQGNSA. The CDR3 is 16 amino acids. Trimming removed 5 bases from V and 3 bases from J; junction bases left unmatched: 12. CDR3 residues: CASSRDHGTGLYEQYF. The DNA of the CDR3 is TGTGCCAGCAGCCGAGATCACGGGACAGGACTCTACGAGCAGTACTTC.

This rearrangement joins TRBV19 to TRBJ2-2, with TRBD2 matching 7 bases. The J segment lost 4 bases and the V segment lost 0 bases, leaving 5 bases of the junction unmatched. In germline, CDR1 is LNHDA, CDR2 SQIVND (reference sequence). The CDR3 is 16 amino acids. CDR3 sequence reads: CASSIDSGWVTGELFF. For the CDR3, the DNA is TGTGCCAGTAGTATAGATAGCGGGTGGGTCACCGGGGAGCTGTTTTTT.

This clone was counted only a few times. The rearrangement links TRBV27 to TRBJ2-6, with D tentatively TRBD1 (5 bases). Trimming removed 6 bases from V and 0 bases from J, with 12 bases in between. Germline V lookup: CDR1 MNHEY, CDR2 SMNVEV (reference sequence). CDR3 length equals 16 residues. Written as DNA, the CDR3 is TGTGCCAGCAGCCCTAGACAGTCCTCTGGGGCCAACGTCCTGACTTTC. Its protein product is CASSPRQSSGANVLTF.

The rearrangement uses TRBV11-3 and TRBJ2-5; D may be TRBD1 (6 bases). The CDR3 runs 14 residues. CDR1 SGHNT and CDR2 YENEEA come from the germline V gene. V lost 5 bases, J lost 1 base, and 11 bases lay in between. The CDR3 bases are TGTGCCAGCAGCCGAACAGGGACCCAAGAGACCCAGTACTTC. Protein: CASSRTGTQETQYF.

A word on this clone: Other DNA sequences in this sample translate to the same CDR3. The chain carries TRBV18 and TRBJ1-2; 7 bases are shared with TRBD1. Germline V gene lookup returns CDR1 KGHSH and CDR2 LQKENI. CDR3 length: 13 amino acids. Germline trimming cut 3 bases from V and 3 bases from J; bases unmatched to any gene: 1. CDR3 in DNA: TGTGCCAGCTCACCGGGGACAGACTATGGCTACACCTTC. Translating gives CASSPGTDYGYTF. Complete variable domain (other parts from reference TRBV18 and TRBJ1-2): NAGVMQNPRHLVRRRGQEARLRCSPMKGHSHVYWYRQLPEEGLKFMVYLQKENIIDESGMPKERFSAEFPKEGPSILRIQQVVRGDSAAYFCASSPGTDYGYTFGSGTRLTVV.

This chain joins TRBV10-3 and TRBJ1-2; perhaps TRBD1 as D (5 bases). Trimming cost V 7 bases and J 1 base, with 7 bases left between them. CDR3 length: 12 residues. Germline CDR1 reads ENHRY; CDR2 reads SYGVKD. CDR3 in amino acids: CAIKGLNYGYTF. The CDR3, as DNA: TGTGCCATCAAGGGACTTAACTATGGCTACACCTTC.

The rearrangement uses TRBV28 and TRBJ1-4; TRBD1 is a possible D gene (5 bases). CDR1 is MDHEN, CDR2 SYDVKM, per germline. V was shortened by 3 bases and J by 7 bases, with 15 bases between the two germline ends. CDR3 size: 15 residues. The CDR3 DNA reads TGTGCCAGCAGTTTGGGTCGGCAGGGTGGTGAAAAACTGTTTTTT. Amino acids: CASSLGRQGGEKLFF.

In DNA form, the CDR3 reads TGTGCCAGCAGCCGGGGACACGCGAACACTGAAGCTTTCTTT. Protein product: CASSRGHANTEAFF. The chain employs TRBV7-2 and TRBJ1-1; tentatively, D is TRBD1 (6 bases). Germline CDR1 reads SGHTA; CDR2 reads FQGNSA. The CDR3 contains 14 residues. The V and J ends lost 5 bases and 1 base respectively, with 11 bases between them.

The V gene is TRBV10-3, the J gene TRBJ1-5; tentative D call: TRBD1 (6 bases). V lost 3 bases to trimming and J lost 1 base, with 10 bases between them. CDR3 size: 15 residues. Germline V gene data show CDR1 as ENHRY and CDR2 as SYGVKD. In DNA, the CDR3 is TGTGCCATCAGTGACCCGGACAGCAGCAATCAGCCCCAGCATTTT. It yields the protein CAISDPDSSNQPQHF.

The gene calls are TRBV7-8 and TRBJ2-1; 9 bases agree with TRBD2. Germline CDR1 and CDR2: SGHVS and FQNEAQ. The length of the CDR3 is 18 residues. V trimming: 1 base; J trimming: 3 bases; junction bases outside the gene matches: 10. The CDR3 spells CASSLVSYSGSLYNEQFF. CDR3 nucleotide sequence: TGTGCCAGCAGCTTAGTTTCATATAGCGGGAGCCTCTACAATGAGCAGTTCTTC.

CDR3 sequence: CASSWDRGTAGTQYF. CDR3 bases: TGCGCCAGCAGTTGGGACAGGGGCACGGCGGGGACCCAGTACTTC. The rearrangement uses TRBV5-1 and TRBJ2-5, with 10 bases fitting TRBD1. Germline lookup yields CDR1 SGHRS and CDR2 YFSETQ. There are 15 residues in the CDR3. The junction had 11 bases not matched to a gene; V was cut back by 5 bases and J by 7 bases.

This chain links TRBV4-3 with TRBJ1-6; D possibly corresponds to TRBD1 (5 bases). Germline CDR1 reads LGHNA; CDR2 reads YSLEER. Trimming removed 2 bases at V and 3 bases at J, with 20 bases between. This CDR3 contains 19 residues. The CDR3 DNA reads TGCGCCAGCAGCCAAACCCCCGCGACAGCCACAATCTATAATTCACCCCTCCACTTT. Amino acid sequence: CASSQTPATATIYNSPLHF.

The chain recombines TRBV7-7 with TRBJ2-5, with 8 bases fitting TRBD1. The CDR3 consists of 14 residues. J was trimmed by 4 bases and V by 3 bases; bases with no gene match: 4. Per the germline V gene, CDR1 is SSHAT and CDR2 is FNYEAQ (reference sequence). The CDR3 bases are TGTGCCAGCAGCTTGCTGGGGACAGGAGAGACCCAGTACTTC. Encoded protein: CASSLLGTGETQYF.

The chain uses TRBV5-1 and TRBJ2-4, with a tentative D call TRBD1 (5 bases). The CDR3 is 15 amino acids. The germline V and J ends were trimmed by 4 bases and 0 bases, with 11 bases remaining between them. Germline CDR1 reads SGHRS; CDR2 reads YFSETQ. As DNA, the CDR3 is TGCGCCAGCAGCGGGGCGCCCCTAGCCAAAAACATTCAGTACTTC. It codes for CASSGAPLAKNIQYF.

CDR3 DNA: TGTGCCAGCAGCTCCCTACCGGGACAGGGCAAATCCTACGAGCAGTACTTC. Protein: CASSSLPGQGKSYEQYF. The chain is built from TRBV7-2 and TRBJ2-7, with TRBD1 matching over 9 bases. CDR3 size: 17 residues. Germline loops: CDR1 SGHTA, CDR2 FQGNSA. The junction had 11 bases not matched to a gene; V was cut back by 4 bases and J by 1 base.